These 30 T cell receptor beta chains came from one sample sequenced in a study of human T cells and chemical hapten exposure. Via MiXCR, TCRdb re-called the RACE reads, giving one row per CDR3 protein. The sample holds about 50,000 distinct CDR3 sequences, more than 9% seen once. Time point noted: pre-sensitization, week 0. Treatment described: therapeutic diphenylcyclopropenone sensitization with weekly scalp DPC. Unfractionated whole blood yielded total RNA. The sequencing used whole blood, collected in connection with sensitization to the hapten diphenylcyclopropenone (DPC). The receptors stem from a woman in her thirties with alopecia areata. Some clones in this sample may be carry-over from other donors' samples.

This clonotype was counted at least ten times. V is TRBV3-1 and J is TRBJ1-2; 10 bases fit TRBD1. Germline CDR1 and CDR2: LGHDT and YNNKEL (reference sequence). The CDR3 has 13 residues. The V gene end was trimmed by 8 bases and the J gene end by 7 bases; junction bases not matched to a gene: 7. The CDR3, as DNA: TGTGCCAGCGAATCCGGGACAGGGGTTGGCTACACCTTC. Encoded protein: CASESGTGVGYTF. Based on the CDR3 plus reference TRBV3-1 and TRBJ1-2, the full variable domain is DTAVSQTPKYLVTQMGNDKSIKCEQNLGHDTMYWYKQDSKKFLKIMFSYNNKELIINETVPNRFSPKSPDKAHLNLHINSLELGDSAVYFCASESGTGVGYTFGSGTRLTVV.

This clonotype was counted between two and nine times. This chain joins TRBV5-1 and TRBJ2-4; TRBD1 matches at 9 bases. The trim removed 5 bases at V and 3 bases at J, leaving 9 bases unmatched. Germline lookup yields CDR1 SGHRS and CDR2 YFSETQ. The CDR3 spans 16 residues. CDR3 sequence: CASRTGTGMDKNIQYF. CDR3 bases: TGCGCCAGCAGGACCGGGACAGGGATGGACAAAAACATTCAGTACTTC.

This clonotype was seen more than once but under ten times. The rearrangement joins TRBV7-9 to TRBJ2-7; D call uncertain. The CDR3 has 11 residues. V lost 8 bases to trimming and J lost 3 bases, with 8 bases between them. Germline V gene data show CDR1 as SEHNR and CDR2 as FQNEAQ (reference sequence). The CDR3 region is CASGGLYEQYF. The DNA of the CDR3 is TGTGCCAGCGGCGGCCTCTACGAGCAGTACTTC. Using reference TRBV7-9 and TRBJ2-7 for the parts outside the CDR3, the full variable domain is DTGVSQNPRHKITKRGQNVTFRCDPISEHNRLYWYRQTLGQGPEFLTYFQNEAQLEKSRLLSDRFSAERPKGSFSTLEIQRTEQGDSAMYLCASGGLYEQYFGPGTRLTVT.

The chain is built from TRBV20-1 and TRBJ1-5; D unclear. This CDR3 has 13 amino acids. Germline lookup yields CDR1 DFQATT and CDR2 SNEGSKA (reference sequence). V lost 5 bases and J lost 11, with 19 bases in between. CDR3 amino acids: CSAGGPPISTQHF. The CDR3 DNA follows: TGCAGTGCTGGTGGACCTCCCATTTCTACCCAGCATTTT.

This clonotype was counted only a few times. This rearrangement joins TRBV4-3 to TRBJ2-2; TRBD1 is a possible D gene (6 bases). The V gene's germline CDR1 is LGHNA and CDR2 YSLEER. V lost 6 bases, J lost 0 bases, and 11 bases lay in between. CDR3 size: 15 residues. The CDR3: CASSRTGTNTGELFF. CDR3 DNA sequence: TGCGCCAGCAGTCGAACAGGGACGAACACCGGGGAGCTGTTTTTT.

V and J are TRBV28 and TRBJ2-7, with 8 bases aligning to TRBD1. J was trimmed by 3 bases and V by 2 bases; bases with no gene match: 9. Germline lookup yields CDR1 MDHEN and CDR2 SYDVKM. The CDR3 is 16 residues long. Written as DNA, the CDR3 is TGTGCCAGCAGTTTACCGGGACAGGCCAATATCTACGAGCAGTACTTC. Translation gives CASSLPGQANIYEQYF. The whole variable domain, filled in from reference TRBV28 and TRBJ2-7, reads DVKVTQSSRYLVKRTGEKVFLECVQDMDHENMFWYRQDPGLGLRLIYFSYDVKMKEKGDIPEGYSVSREKKERFSLILESASTNQTSMYLCASSLPGQANIYEQYFGPGTRLTVT.

This clonotype was counted a few times. The chain is built from TRBV12-3 or TRBV12-4 and TRBJ1-1; 7 bases agree with TRBD1. V shed 5 bases and J 3 bases; nucleotides not matched to a gene: 9. The CDR3 is 15 residues long. CDR3 amino acids: CASSLLDREDTEAFF. CDR3 in DNA: TGTGCCAGCAGTCTCCTCGACAGGGAGGACACTGAAGCTTTCTTT.

Concerning this clonotype: A much more abundant neighbour one base away suggests this may be a read error. The V and J genes are TRBV4-1 and TRBJ2-7, with TRBD2 matching 9 bases. This CDR3 has 16 amino acids. The germline CDR1 and CDR2 sequences are MGHRA and YSYEKL. The CDR3 DNA reads TGCGCCAGCAGCCAAGAGCCGGTAGCGGGGGCTTACGAGCTGTACTTC. Residues: CASSQEPVAGAYELYF.

This chain connects TRBV29-1 to TRBJ1-1, with D tentatively TRBD1 (5 bases). This CDR3 has 13 amino acids. Germline V lookup: CDR1 SQVTM, CDR2 ANQGSEA. V lost 4 bases to trimming and J lost 0 bases, with 9 bases between them. For the CDR3, the DNA is TGCAGCGTTGCGGAGGGGTTGAACACTGAAGCTTTCTTT. Its translation is CSVAEGLNTEAFF.

Remarks on this clonotype: One end of the junction does not line up with germline, which may come from a read error. This chain uses TRBV7-2 with TRBJ1-2, with D unresolved. This CDR3 has 13 amino acids. CDR1 SGHTA and CDR2 FQGNSA come from the germline V gene. This CDR3 reads CASSFTANYGYNF. The CDR3 coding sequence is TGTGCCAGCAGCTTTACAGCGAACTATGGCTACAACTTC.

The count of this clonotype is one. The CDR3 loop reads CASSLDRDRRSNQPQHF. DNA for the CDR3: TGTGCCAGCAGCCTAGACCGGGACAGACGTAGCAATCAGCCCCAGCATTTT. The J gene is TRBJ1-5, the V gene TRBV6-6; the match to TRBD1 covers 7 bases. V lost 6 bases, J lost 0 bases, and 11 bases stayed unmatched. Germline V CDR1 and CDR2: MNHNY, SVGAGI (reference sequence). The CDR3 is 17 amino acids.

This clonotype has a count of ten or more. V usage is TRBV29-1 and J usage is TRBJ2-3; the match to TRBD1 covers 9 bases. This CDR3 comprises 12 residues. Per germline, CDR1 SQVTM and CDR2 ANQGSEA. V dropped 3 bases and J dropped 9; count of bases not matched to a gene: 4. The CDR3 loop reads CSVEAGQGTQYF. CDR3 nucleotides: TGCAGCGTTGAGGCCGGACAGGGGACGCAGTATTTT.

The chain joins TRBV29-1 to TRBJ2-7; tentatively, D is TRBD1 (5 bases). Trimming pared 6 bases from V and 3 bases from J, leaving 15 bases between. This CDR3 region has 13 residues. Germline CDR1 reads SQVTM; CDR2 reads ANQGSEA. The CDR3 reads CSVTNRRSYEQYF. DNA for the CDR3: TGCAGCGTCACGAACAGGCGGAGCTACGAGCAGTACTTC.

This rearrangement joins TRBV30 to TRBJ2-3, with 7 bases fitting TRBD2. The CDR3 runs to 12 residues. Losses at the gene ends were 5 bases for V and 11 bases for J; bases not matched to a gene: 10. The V gene's germline CDR1 is GTSNPN and CDR2 SVGIG (reference sequence). Written as DNA, the CDR3 is TGTGCCTGGGGGGGGGGAGGCCGGGTGCAGTATTTT. Residues: CAWGGGGRVQYF.

For this clonotype: This clone may be a read error of a much larger clone one base away. V is TRBV20-1 and J is TRBJ2-7; 7 bases agree with TRBD1. Germline V gene sequence: CDR1 DFQATT, CDR2 SNEGSKA (reference sequence). The CDR3 is 16 residues long. The CDR3 nucleotides read TGCAGTGCTAAAGGTCCGGGGACAGATCTCATCTACGAGCGGTACTTC. Translation: CSAKGPGTDLIYERYF.

This CDR3 is CASGPLNIQYF. Here the CDR3 DNA reads TGTGCCAGCGGACCGTTAAACATTCAGTACTTC. The gene calls are TRBV6-2 or TRBV6-3 and TRBJ2-4; D unresolved. This CDR3 contains 11 residues. CDR1 is MNHEY and CDR2 is SVGEGT in the germline V gene. Trimming took 8 bases from V and 6 from J, leaving 8 bases between them.

The chain combines TRBV5-5 with TRBJ2-3; D is uncertain. Between the trimmed V and J ends, which lost 7 bases and 4 bases, there was a span of 10 bases. The CDR3 totals 12 residues. From germline, CDR1 is SGHKS and CDR2 YYEKEE (reference sequence). In DNA, the CDR3 is TGTGCCAGCGAATCTCTGTCAGATACGCAGTATTTT. It encodes CASESLSDTQYF. Filled out from reference TRBV5-5 and TRBJ2-3, the complete variable domain reads DAGVTQSPTHLIKTRGQQVTLRCSPISGHKSVSWYQQVLGQGPQFIFQYYEKEERGRGNFPDRFSARQFPNYSSELNVNALLLGDSALYLCASESLSDTQYFGPGTRLTVL.

This rearrangement joins TRBV7-2 to TRBJ2-3; D may match TRBD1 or TRBD2 (6 bases each). The V gene lost 1 base and the J gene lost 3 bases, with 14 bases spanning the gap. The germline gives CDR1 SGHTA, CDR2 FQGNSA. This CDR3 has 16 amino acids. Written as DNA, the CDR3 is TGTGCCAGCAGCTTAGGTGGGGGGCAGAGAACAGATACGCAGTATTTT. As protein: CASSLGGGQRTDTQYF.

This clonotype occurred a few times. J is TRBJ2-3 and V is TRBV20-1, with 8 bases identical to TRBD2. Germline V lookup: CDR1 DFQATT, CDR2 SNEGSKA (reference sequence). V was clipped by 5 bases and J by 2 bases; unmatched bases: 9. This CDR3 has 15 residues. The CDR3 DNA sequence: TGCAGTGCTCAGGGTCGGGGGGGATCCACAGATACGCAGTATTTT. Translated: CSAQGRGGSTDTQYF.

This clonotype was counted between two and nine times. The chain employs TRBV29-1 and TRBJ2-3; 8 bases line up with TRBD1. CDR1 is SQVTM and CDR2 is ANQGSEA in the germline V gene. This CDR3 has 16 residues. V shed 8 bases, J shed 2 bases, and the junction held 15 bases outside the gene matches. CDR3 nucleotides: TGCAGCACTTCCTCTTCGACAGGGGCTTTCACAGATACGCAGTATTTT. Translating gives CSTSSSTGAFTDTQYF.

The rearrangement uses TRBV24-1 and TRBJ2-1, with 9 bases lining up with TRBD1. In germline, CDR1 is KGHDR, CDR2 SFDVKD. There are 15 residues in the CDR3. V lost 4 bases and J lost 3; bases outside the gene matches: 3. CDR3 sequence: CATSETGGHYNEQFF. DNA of the CDR3: TGTGCCACCAGTGAGACAGGGGGTCACTACAATGAGCAGTTCTTC.

The chain combines TRBV7-2 with TRBJ2-6, with D perhaps TRBD2 (5 bases). In germline, CDR1 is SGHTA, CDR2 FQGNSA. CDR3 length: 17 residues. V was clipped by 5 bases and J by 0 bases, with 14 bases between them. The CDR3 protein is CASSPRFGVSGANVLTF. The CDR3, as DNA: TGTGCCAGCAGCCCCCGGTTCGGGGTCTCTGGGGCCAACGTCCTGACTTTC.

This clonotype was counted many times. J is TRBJ2-2 and V is TRBV27; D gene uncertain. The CDR3 has 13 residues. Trimming left V 4 bases short and J 4 bases short, with 7 bases between. Germline loops: CDR1 MNHEY, CDR2 SMNVEV (reference sequence). The CDR3 nucleotides read TGTGCCAGCAGTTCCCGGCGCACCGGGGAGCTGTTTTTT. As protein: CASSSRRTGELFF.

This clonotype has more than one count but fewer than ten. J is TRBJ2-3 and V is TRBV7-9; a possible D gene is TRBD1 (6 bases). V lost 5 bases and J 2 bases, leaving 8 bases between the germline ends. Germline V CDR1 and CDR2: SEHNR, FQNEAQ (reference sequence). The CDR3 runs to 13 residues. In DNA form, the CDR3 reads TGTGCCAGCAGCCACAGGGTCACAGATACGCAGTATTTT. Protein sequence: CASSHRVTDTQYF.

The CDR3 region is CASSGRTGGNQPQHF. The CDR3 DNA reads as TGTGCCAGCAGTGGTAGGACAGGGGGCAATCAGCCCCAGCATTTT. V and J are TRBV2 and TRBJ1-5, with 9 bases that match TRBD1. CDR1 is SNHLY and CDR2 is FYNNEI in the germline V gene. The junction had 3 bases not matched to a gene; V was cut back by 4 bases and J by 2 bases. This CDR3 spans 15 amino acids.

This clonotype came up a few times. The chain uses TRBV18 and TRBJ2-5, with 7 bases lining up with TRBD1. This CDR3 is built from 16 residues. Trimming removed 5 bases from V and 2 bases from J; junction bases left unmatched: 11. CDR1 and CDR2 (germline): KGHSH, LQKENI. As DNA, the CDR3 is TGTGCCAGCTCAACATGGACAGGCGACCTTCAAGAGACCCAGTACTTC. It yields the protein CASSTWTGDLQETQYF.

The V gene is TRBV11-1, the J gene TRBJ1-3; a possible D gene is TRBD1 (5 bases). Germline V gives CDR1 SGHAT, CDR2 FQDESV (reference sequence). This CDR3 is 12 amino acids long. Trimming took off 5 bases at V and 7 bases at J, with 9 bases between the two ends. The chain's CDR3 is CASSADSNTIYF. Written as DNA, the CDR3 is TGTGCCAGCAGCGCCGACAGTAACACCATATATTTT.

The chain couples TRBV4-1 to TRBJ2-2, with 8 bases that match TRBD1. Germline V lookup: CDR1 MGHRA, CDR2 YSYEKL. V lost 1 base to trimming and J lost 6 bases; unmatched junction nucleotides: 7. This CDR3 is 16 amino acids long. The CDR3: CASSQVPGGRAGELFF. CDR3 coding DNA: TGCGCCAGCAGCCAAGTTCCAGGGGGCCGGGCCGGGGAGCTGTTTTTT.

This clonotype was seen repeatedly, ten times or more. This rearrangement joins TRBV19 to TRBJ2-6, with 7 bases that match TRBD1. V lost 5 bases and J lost 1; bases outside the gene matches: 2. Germline CDR1 LNHDA, CDR2 SQIVND (reference sequence). This CDR3 comprises 15 residues. This CDR3 reads CASSLTGSGANVLTF. The CDR3 nucleotides are TGTGCCAGTAGTCTGACAGGGTCTGGGGCCAACGTCCTGACTTTC.

This clonotype was observed many times. The chain combines TRBV28 with TRBJ1-4; 7 bases are shared with TRBD1. Unmatched junction bases numbered 4, after V lost 6 bases and J lost 6 bases. The CDR3 has 13 amino acids. The germline V gene has CDR1 MDHEN and CDR2 SYDVKM. The CDR3, as DNA: TGTGCCAGCAGGCTCGGACAGGATGAAAAACTGTTTTTT. It translates to CASRLGQDEKLFF.